This T cell receptor (beta chain) is from a study of beta chain features in type 1 diabetes. Whole-study results and caveats: Across all four CD4+ subsets, people with type 1 diabetes showed modestly shorter TCRB CDR3s.

Every bit of the isolated RNA underwent reverse transcription, so sequencing read expressed TCRB transcripts. Roughly 3.7 million reads, on average, came from each naive, central memory and regulatory T cell sample. Only in-frame clones appear in the TCRdb table, and some are missing; sequencing was by immunoSEQ multiplex PCR. The data hold 250,000 to 300,000 clones, with less than 30% observed a single time. CDR3 length equals 13 residues. CDR1 and CDR2 from the germline V gene are SGHRS and YFSETQ. V lost 2 bases and J lost 2, with 8 bases in between. This clone has a handful of counts. As yet, its antigen is unknown.

The receptor was isolated from a woman in her 30s with type 1 diabetes. Source material: naive CD4+ T cells from blood. The chain employs TRBV5-1 and TRBJ2-7, with D maybe TRBD1 (5 bases). The CDR3 DNA reads TGCGCCAGCAGCTTCAGGGAACCCTACGAGCAGTACTTC. It translates to CASSFREPYEQYF.